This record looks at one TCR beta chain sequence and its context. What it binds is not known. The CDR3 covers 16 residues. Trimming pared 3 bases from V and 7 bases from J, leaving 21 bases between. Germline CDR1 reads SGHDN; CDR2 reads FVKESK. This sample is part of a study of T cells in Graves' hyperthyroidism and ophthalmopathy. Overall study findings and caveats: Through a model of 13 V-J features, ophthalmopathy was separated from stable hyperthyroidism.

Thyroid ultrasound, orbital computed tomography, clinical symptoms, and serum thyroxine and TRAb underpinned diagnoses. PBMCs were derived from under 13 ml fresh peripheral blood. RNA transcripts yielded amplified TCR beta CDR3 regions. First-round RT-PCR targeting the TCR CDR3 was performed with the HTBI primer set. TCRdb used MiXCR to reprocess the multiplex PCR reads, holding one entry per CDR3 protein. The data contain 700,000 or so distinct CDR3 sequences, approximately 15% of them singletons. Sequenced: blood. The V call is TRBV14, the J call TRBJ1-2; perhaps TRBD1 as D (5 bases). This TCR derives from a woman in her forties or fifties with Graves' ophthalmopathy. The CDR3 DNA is TGTGCCAGCAGCCACGGGACCGCCGTTTGGGGACTTGGCTACACCTTC. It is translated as CASSHGTAVWGLGYTF. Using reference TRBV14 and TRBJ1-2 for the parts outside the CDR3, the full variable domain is EAGVTQFPSHSVIEKGQTVTLRCDPISGHDNLYWYRRVMGKEIKFLLHFVKESKQDESGMPNNRFLAERTGGTYSTLKVQPAELEDSGVYFCASSHGTAVWGLGYTFGSGTRLTVV.